The clone carrying this T cell receptor (beta chain) was detected once. The antigen is not known. This sample is drawn from a study of T cells in tumors after PD-1 blockade. Findings of the study overall: Some novel exhausted tumor clones appeared in pre-treatment blood, suggesting peripheral recruitment. In squamous cell carcinoma, 50% of expanded exhausted clones were novel.

Here immunoSEQ multiplex PCR was the method, and the copy in TCRdb shows in-frame clones only, minus some. The repertoire holds 4,000 to 6,000 clones, with around 70% as singletons. Germline CDR1 is WSHSY and CDR2 is SAAADI. Trimming took 5 bases from V and 8 from J, leaving 12 bases between them. The CDR3 length is 13 residues. The genes are TRBV10-2 and TRBJ1-4; maybe TRBD1 (6 bases). The TCR sequence derives from a human donor with cutaneous squamous cell carcinoma. The source was tumor tissue, collected before anti-PD-1 treatment. This CDR3 reads CASSTQGREKLFF. The CDR3, as DNA: TGCGCCAGCAGTACGCAGGGGCGGGAAAAACTGTTTTTT.